This passage covers 27 T cell receptor beta chains from one sample sequenced in a study of blood T cell repertoires in COVID-19. TCRdb keeps only in-frame clones here, not all; method: immunoSEQ multiplex PCR. This table has roughly 280,000 clones, 85% to 90% appearing once. The sequencing input was peripheral blood. These receptor sequences come from a young man with active or convalescent COVID-19.

The V and J genes are TRBV11-2 and TRBJ1-3; 7 bases fit TRBD1. Trimming at V came to 4 bases and at J to 0 bases, leaving 3 bases not matched to a gene. This CDR3 region has 15 residues. Germline V gene lookup returns CDR1 SGHAT and CDR2 FQNNGV. CDR3 residues: CASSSDRISGNTIYF. CDR3 DNA sequence: TGTGCCAGCAGCTCGGACAGGATCTCTGGAAACACCATATATTTT.

The chain is built from TRBV30 and TRBJ2-3, with TRBD2 identical over 11 bases. CDR1 GTSNPN and CDR2 SVGIG come from the germline V gene (reference sequence). This CDR3 comprises 17 residues. V shed 7 bases and J 3 bases; nucleotides not matched to a gene: 15. CDR3 protein: CASQGYGASGGTDTQYF. CDR3 in DNA: TGTGCCTCCCAGGGGTACGGGGCTAGCGGGGGGACAGATACGCAGTATTTT.

J is TRBJ1-1 and V is TRBV6-2 or TRBV6-3, with TRBD1 matching 11 bases. Germline CDR1 reads MNHEY; CDR2 reads SVGEGT. The CDR3 loop spans 15 amino acids. V trimming: 5 bases; J trimming: 6 bases; junction bases outside the gene matches: 8. CDR3 bases: TGTGCCAGCAGTACGCGGGACAGGGGGGGCCCTGAAGCTTTCTTT. Translated: CASSTRDRGGPEAFF.

The rearrangement joins TRBV3-1 (or the pseudogene TRBV3-2) to TRBJ1-1, with TRBD1 matching 7 bases. CDR1 is LGHDT and CDR2 is YNNKEL in the germline V gene (reference sequence). The CDR3 contains 16 residues. V gave up 0 bases and J gave up 3 bases; unmatched junction bases: 7. The CDR3 sequence: CASSQDFKGADTEAFF. DNA for the CDR3: TGTGCCAGCAGCCAAGATTTTAAGGGGGCCGACACTGAAGCTTTCTTT.

This sequence joins TRBV2 and TRBJ1-1; D is perhaps TRBD1 (5 bases). The CDR3 has 14 amino acids. Trimming shortened V by 8 bases and J by 0 bases, and 13 bases separated the two germline ends. Looked up from germline, CDR1 is SNHLY and CDR2 is FYNNEI. The CDR3 DNA sequence: TGTGCCAGCGGGGGGGGACGTATGAACACTGAAGCTTTCTTT. Translation gives CASGGGRMNTEAFF. Drawing the rest from reference TRBV2 and TRBJ1-1, the complete variable domain is EPEVTQTPSHQVTQMGQEVILRCVPISNHLYFYWYRQILGQKVEFLVSFYNNEISEKSEIFDDQFSVERPDGSNFTLKIRSTKLEDSAMYFCASGGGRMNTEAFFGQGTRLTVV.

This clone was seen once. The chain carries TRBV19 and TRBJ1-1; D is possibly TRBD1 (5 bases). Germline CDR1 is LNHDA and CDR2 is SQIVND (reference sequence). The ends were cut back, 1 base at V and 8 bases at J, with 5 bases in the middle. The CDR3 has 11 residues. DNA of the CDR3: TGTGCCAGTAGTATAGGGGGCGAAGCTTTCTTT. This gives the protein CASSIGGEAFF.

The chain uses TRBV10-3 and TRBJ2-1, with D tentatively TRBD1 (7 bases). CDR1 and CDR2 from the germline V gene are ENHRY and SYGVKD. CDR3 length equals 17 residues. With 6 bases removed from V and 7 bases from J, the gap between germline ends came to 25 bases. CDR3 sequence reads: CAISLMVGTAGTNEQFF. CDR3 coding DNA: TGTGCCATCAGCTTGATGGTGGGGACAGCGGGTACGAATGAGCAGTTCTTC.

This chain links TRBV30 with TRBJ1-5, with D tentatively TRBD1 (5 bases). This CDR3 is 13 amino acids long. V was cut by 1 base and J by 6 bases, with 10 bases left in between. The V gene's germline CDR1 is GTSNPN and CDR2 SVGIG (reference sequence). The CDR3: CAWSGGEGQPQHF. CDR3 coding DNA: TGTGCCTGGAGTGGGGGGGAGGGTCAGCCCCAGCATTTT.

V gene TRBV30 combines with J gene TRBJ2-3; TRBD2 might be the D (6 bases). Trimming removed 0 bases from V and 5 bases from J, with 9 bases in between. Per germline, CDR1 GTSNPN and CDR2 SVGIG (reference sequence). This CDR3 has 13 residues. Here the CDR3 reads CAWSVGGIDTQYF. The CDR3 nucleotides read TGTGCCTGGAGTGTAGGCGGGATAGATACGCAGTATTTT. The whole variable domain, filled in from reference TRBV30 and TRBJ2-3, reads SQTIHQWPATLVQPVGSPLSLECTVEGTSNPNLYWYRQAAGRGLQLLFYSVGIGQISSEVPQNLSASRPQDRQFILSSKKLLLSDSGFYLCAWSVGGIDTQYFGPGTRLTVL.

This sequence joins TRBV4-1 and TRBJ1-4; 9 nucleotides agree with TRBD1. This CDR3 comprises 16 residues. Germline values: CDR1 MGHRA, CDR2 YSYEKL. The junction had 7 bases not matched to a gene; V was cut back by 3 bases and J by 5 bases. CDR3 sequence reads: CASSHTPDRGNEKLFF. For the CDR3, the DNA is TGCGCCAGCAGCCATACACCGGACAGGGGAAATGAAAAACTGTTTTTT.

This chain connects TRBV24-1 to TRBJ2-2, with TRBD1 matching over 7 bases. After removal of 4 bases from V and 5 bases from J, the junction contained 12 bases not matched to a gene. From germline, CDR1 is KGHDR and CDR2 SFDVKD. The CDR3 extends over 17 amino acids. The CDR3 here is CATSDNPTGELTGELFF. The CDR3 coding sequence is TGTGCCACCAGTGACAACCCCACAGGGGAGTTGACCGGGGAGCTGTTTTTT.

This chain links TRBV6-5 with TRBJ1-2, with a possible D match to TRBD1 (6 bases). The CDR3 covers 14 residues. Trimming pared 5 bases from V and 0 bases from J, leaving 10 bases between. Germline CDR1 reads MNHEY; CDR2 reads SVGAGI. DNA of the CDR3: TGTGCCAGCAGTCCTAACAGGGCTAACTATGGCTACACCTTC. Its protein is CASSPNRANYGYTF.

The chain carries TRBV5-1 and TRBJ2-2; TRBD1 is a possible D gene (6 bases). The CDR3 spans 15 residues. V was trimmed by 4 bases and J by 6 bases, leaving 16 bases between them. From germline, CDR1 is SGHRS and CDR2 YFSETQ. CDR3 in DNA: TGCGCCAGCAGCGGGGGCCAGGGTCTTGCCGGGGAGCTGTTTTTT. It is translated as CASSGGQGLAGELFF.

The chain recombines TRBV7-2 with TRBJ1-2; 11 nucleotides line up with TRBD1. In germline, CDR1 is SGHTA, CDR2 FQGNSA. V lost 3 bases and J lost 7; bases outside the gene matches: 4. The CDR3 is made up of 14 amino acids. The CDR3 loop reads CASSFTGTGGGYTF. The CDR3 DNA reads TGTGCCAGCAGCTTCACCGGGACAGGGGGTGGCTACACCTTC.

V is TRBV6-5 and J is TRBJ2-7, with a weak D call TRBD1 (6 bases). Germline V gene data show CDR1 as MNHEY and CDR2 as SVGAGI. V dropped 2 bases and J dropped 4 bases, with 15 bases sitting between them. The CDR3 has 15 residues. The CDR3 reads CASSYRLTGRYEQYF. The CDR3 bases are TGTGCCAGCAGTTACAGATTGACAGGACGGTACGAGCAGTACTTC.

This clone occurred once. The chain links TRBV28 to TRBJ2-7; D remains ambiguous. Deletions cut 5 bases from V and 2 bases from J, with 16 bases between. This CDR3 contains 15 residues. Germline V gives CDR1 MDHEN, CDR2 SYDVKM. The CDR3 sequence is CASSKIGQAAYEQYF. CDR3 bases: TGTGCCAGCAGTAAAATCGGTCAGGCCGCCTACGAGCAGTACTTC.

Concerning this clone: The identical CDR3 is also encoded by other nucleotide sequences in the sample. V is TRBV3-1 (or the pseudogene TRBV3-2) and J is TRBJ2-7, with 9 bases identical to TRBD1. Per the germline V gene, CDR1 is LGHDT and CDR2 is YNNKEL (reference sequence). V lost 4 bases, J lost 0 bases, and 1 base stayed unmatched. The CDR3 has 14 amino acids. This CDR3 is CASSPGQGSYEQYF. CDR3 coding DNA: TGTGCCAGCAGCCCGGGACAGGGCTCCTACGAGCAGTACTTC.

The chain has TRBV7-6 and TRBJ2-3; D possibly corresponds to TRBD1 (6 bases). The CDR3 runs to 15 residues. The germline CDR1 and CDR2 sequences are SGHVS and FNYEAQ. Trimming left V 6 bases short and J 3 bases short, with 16 bases between. The CDR3 sequence is CASRSNPGATDTQYF. The DNA of the CDR3 is TGTGCCAGCAGATCAAACCCAGGGGCAACAGATACGCAGTATTTT.

The rearrangement joins TRBV13 to TRBJ2-1, with 8 bases fitting TRBD1. Germline loops: CDR1 PRHDT, CDR2 FYEKMQ (reference sequence). The V gene end was trimmed by 3 bases and the J gene end by 4 bases; junction bases not matched to a gene: 2. The CDR3 contains 14 residues. The CDR3 DNA follows: TGTGCCAGCAGCTTGGGACAGGCTTACAATGAGCAGTTCTTC. Amino acid sequence: CASSLGQAYNEQFF.

The J gene is TRBJ1-5, the V gene TRBV15; D is unclear. CDR3 length: 14 amino acids. V was clipped by 0 bases and J by 5 bases, with 8 bases between them. CDR1 LNHNV and CDR2 YYDKDF come from the germline V gene (reference sequence). This CDR3 reads CATSREGDHQPQHF. CDR3 nucleotide sequence: TGTGCCACCAGCAGAGAAGGAGATCATCAGCCCCAGCATTTT.

The V gene is TRBV6-1, the J gene TRBJ2-7, with TRBD2 matching 7 bases. Trimming at V came to 2 bases and at J to 1 base, leaving 5 bases not matched to a gene. Germline CDR1 reads MNHNS; CDR2 reads SASEGT. There are 15 residues in the CDR3. The CDR3 is CASSERASGSYEQYF. CDR3 DNA: TGTGCCAGCAGTGAACGGGCTAGCGGATCCTACGAGCAGTACTTC.

This chain joins TRBV12-5 and TRBJ2-2; 7 nucleotides align to TRBD2. The CDR3 runs to 15 residues. The V and J ends lost 1 base and 5 bases, in that order; junction bases with no gene match: 4. Germline CDR1 LGHNT, CDR2 FRNRAP. The CDR3, as DNA: TGTGCTAGTGGTTTGGCCGGGGAGGGGACCGGGGAGCTGTTTTTT. It yields the protein CASGLAGEGTGELFF.

The chain is built from TRBV7-2 and TRBJ2-5, with 12 nucleotides matching TRBD2. V shed 5 bases, J shed 5 bases, and the junction held 3 bases outside the gene matches. The CDR3 has 14 residues. Germline V CDR1 and CDR2: SGHTA, FQGNSA. CDR3 sequence: CASSRLAGVETQYF. The CDR3 DNA reads as TGTGCCAGCAGCAGACTAGCGGGAGTTGAGACCCAGTACTTC.

The table lists this clone with a count of one. The rearrangement joins TRBV5-1 to TRBJ1-2, with D perhaps matching TRBD1 (6 bases). Per germline, CDR1 SGHRS and CDR2 YFSETQ. The CDR3 has 14 amino acids. The ends were cut back, 5 bases at V and 5 bases at J, with 16 bases in the middle. The CDR3 DNA reads as TGCGCCAGCAGTGAAGACAGGTTGTTGTATGGCTACACCTTC. Protein: CASSEDRLLYGYTF.

The chain links TRBV30 to TRBJ2-7, with 8 bases aligning to TRBD2. With V trimmed by 5 bases and J by 7 bases, 10 bases remained unmatched. The CDR3 spans 13 residues. Germline V gives CDR1 GTSNPN, CDR2 SVGIG (reference sequence). The CDR3 is CAWGSGRSDEQYF. CDR3 coding DNA: TGTGCCTGGGGGAGCGGGAGAAGTGATGAGCAGTACTTC.

J is TRBJ2-2 and V is TRBV24-1; D uncertain. Trimming removed 3 bases at V and 5 bases at J, with 9 bases between. Germline values: CDR1 KGHDR, CDR2 SFDVKD. The length of the CDR3 is 14 residues. The CDR3 reads CATSDTPSTGELFF. CDR3 nucleotides: TGTGCCACCAGTGATACGCCCAGTACCGGGGAGCTGTTTTTT.

The chain couples TRBV7-9 to TRBJ1-2, with D possibly TRBD1 on 6 matching bases. The V gene lost 5 bases and the J gene lost 6 bases, with 16 bases spanning the gap. Per the germline V gene, CDR1 is SEHNR and CDR2 is FQNEAQ (reference sequence). The CDR3 length is 14 residues. The CDR3 here is CASSPGEWDHGYTF. The DNA for the CDR3 is TGTGCCAGCAGCCCAGGGGAGTGGGACCATGGCTACACCTTC.